The source of this TCR beta chain is a study of cytomegalovirus exposure and HLA in healthy donors. Study-wide points: V- and J-gene trimming in TCR beta was tied to a missense DCLRE1C variant by an analysis performed later.

Amplification used 60 Vbeta primers and 13 Jbeta primers. Method: immunoSEQ multiplex PCR; TCRdb's copy keeps in-frame clones and lacks some. This sample carries roughly 160,000 clones, about 80% of them seen once, and the ten largest clones take over 12%. A remark on this clone: The antigen remains unidentified.

V was pared by 5 bases and J by 2 bases, with 15 bases between. Germline V gives CDR1 SEHNR, CDR2 FQNEAQ (reference sequence). The CDR3 consists of 15 residues. The receptor was isolated from a man aged 50-59 years in good health and CMV-seropositive. V and J are TRBV7-9 and TRBJ2-5, with D possibly being TRBD1 (5 bases). Sequenced material: PBMCs. This CDR3 reads CASSARVARQETQYF. CDR3 DNA sequence: TGTGCCAGCAGCGCCAGGGTGGCCAGACAAGAGACCCAGTACTTC.